This is a list of T cell receptor beta chains from one sample in a study of blood T cells in healthy people across ages. A single record per CDR3 protein comes from TCRdb applying MiXCR to the 5' RACE reads. The sample includes more than 650,000 distinct CDR3 sequences, about 55% of them seen just once. Sequencing was performed on blood. Every receptor here comes from a man of 80 years or more in good health. The CDR3 runs from the conserved cysteine through the conserved F or W. Each record gives: V gene, D gene, J gene, clone size, CDR3 protein, CDR3 DNA. D genes are given only for firm matches. Size is stated for part of the rows, as once, few or many counts, or as a class when the clone is expanded.

>TRBV7-2|TRBD2|TRBJ2-5|.
CASSATLAGATWWYF
TGTGCCAGCAGCGCCACTCTAGCGGGTGCTACGTGGTGGTACTTC
>TRBV5-1|.|TRBJ2-5|.
CASSRGPGTQETQYF
TGCGCCAGCAGCCGGGGCCCCGGGACACAAGAGACCCAGTACTTC
>TRBV6-5|TRBD2|TRBJ2-7|.
CASRAGAQVSYNEQYF
TGTGCCAGCAGAGCGGGAGCGCAGGTTTCCTACAATGAGCAGTACTTC
>TRBV7-2|.|TRBJ2-1|few
CASSLESAKLNEQFF
TGTGCCAGCAGCTTAGAATCCGCTAAACTCAATGAGCAGTTCTTC
>TRBV29-1|.|TRBJ2-1|few
CSVLQDSYNEQFF
TGCAGCGTTCTACAGGATTCCTACAATGAGCAGTTCTTC
>TRBV20-1|.|TRBJ2-1|.
CSATRPGLGYNEQFF
TGCAGTGCTACCCGCCCCGGTTTGGGCTACAATGAGCAGTTCTTC
>TRBV27|.|TRBJ1-5|once
CASSPLGVGSNQPQHF
TGTGCCAGCAGTCCACTGGGGGTGGGTAGCAATCAGCCCCAGCATTTT
>TRBV30|.|TRBJ1-2|few
CAWLKVSYGYTF
TGTGCCTGGTTAAAAGTTTCCTATGGCTACACCTTC
>TRBV6-1|.|TRBJ2-3|.
CASSEAGTGGYTQYF
TGTGCCAGCAGTGAAGCAGGGACGGGCGGGTATACGCAGTATTTT
>TRBV20-1|.|TRBJ2-1|.
CSASLTTGNNEQFF
TGCAGTGCTAGCTTGACTACCGGTAACAATGAGCAGTTCTTC
>TRBV7-2|TRBD1|TRBJ2-1|.
CASSADRGRNEQFF
TGTGCCAGCAGCGCTGACAGGGGGCGAAATGAGCAGTTCTTC
>TRBV3-1|.|TRBJ1-1|.
CASSLSMQGKTEAFF
TGTGCCAGCAGCCTCTCCATGCAGGGAAAAACTGAAGCTTTCTTT
>TRBV7-9|.|TRBJ2-7|.
CASSLFVGITAYEQYF
TGTGCCAGCAGCCTATTTGTGGGGATCACAGCCTACGAGCAGTACTTC
>TRBV21-1|.|TRBJ2-6|.
CASSSPGQGPSGANVLTF
TGTGCCAGCAGTTCTCCGGGACAGGGTCCATCTGGGGCCAACGTCCTGACTTTC
>TRBV29-1|.|TRBJ2-5|.
CSVKGGSETQYF
TGCAGCGTTAAAGGGGGATCAGAGACCCAGTACTTC
>TRBV5-1|.|TRBJ2-7|.
CASSLDPGGAYEQYF
TGCGCCAGCAGCTTGGATCCCGGCGGAGCCTACGAGCAGTACTTC
>TRBV29-1|TRBD1|TRBJ2-3|many
CGAGDRVTDTQYF
TGCGGGGCCGGGGACAGGGTCACAGATACGCAGTATTTT
>TRBV20-1|.|TRBJ2-7|.
CSASIRDGTYEQYF
TGCAGTGCTTCGATCAGGGACGGGACCTACGAGCAGTACTTC
>TRBV20-1|.|TRBJ2-1|once
CSASRDSAPYNEQFF
TGCAGTGCTTCGCGGGATTCAGCCCCCTACAATGAGCAGTTCTTC
>TRBV12-3/TRBV12-4|.|TRBJ2-4|.
CASTLAGGKNIQYF
TGTGCCAGCACCCTGGCCGGGGGCAAAAACATTCAGTACTTC
>TRBV28|TRBD2|TRBJ2-7|.
CASQLAGPYEQYF
TGTGCCAGCCAACTAGCGGGCCCCTACGAGCAGTACTTC
>TRBV25-1|.|TRBJ1-2|.
CASSEYGLVPLHGYTF
TGTGCCAGCAGTGAATATGGTTTGGTCCCGCTCCATGGCTACACCTTC
>TRBV20-1|TRBD2|TRBJ2-1|.
CSASSWTSGPNEQFF
TGCAGTGCTAGCTCGTGGACTAGCGGTCCCAATGAGCAGTTCTTC
>TRBV14|.|TRBJ2-7|.
CASSQVGAGQISYEQYF
TGTGCCAGCAGCCAAGTTGGGGCAGGGCAAATATCCTACGAGCAGTACTTC
>TRBV11-2|.|TRBJ2-7|.
CASSLESSLGRNHEQYF
TGTGCCAGCAGCTTAGAATCAAGCCTAGGACGTAATCACGAGCAGTACTTC
>TRBV20-1|TRBD2|TRBJ2-7|few
CSAKTSGRTPYEQYF
TGCAGTGCTAAGACTAGCGGGAGGACCCCCTACGAGCAGTACTTC
>TRBV27|.|TRBJ2-1|.
CASSFRRQWGSPYNEQFF
TGTGCCAGCAGTTTCCGCAGGCAGTGGGGGTCTCCCTACAATGAGCAGTTCTTC
>TRBV27|.|TRBJ2-2|.
CASSLWGRDTGELFF
TGTGCCAGCAGTTTGTGGGGTAGGGATACCGGGGAGCTGTTTTTT
>TRBV29-1|TRBD1|TRBJ2-7|few
CSVRPGTGYEQYF
TGCAGCGTTCGGCCTGGGACAGGGTACGAGCAGTACTTC
>TRBV5-1|.|TRBJ1-1|.
CASSLAGTPNTEAFF
TGCGCCAGCAGCTTGGCTGGGACGCCGAACACTGAAGCTTTCTTT
>TRBV7-9|.|TRBJ1-4|.
CASSLVINEKLFF
TGTGCCAGCAGCTTAGTGATTAATGAAAAACTGTTTTTT
>TRBV6-1|TRBD2|TRBJ2-7|.
CASRAWTSPSYEQYF
TGTGCCAGCAGAGCTTGGACTAGTCCCTCCTACGAGCAGTACTTC
>TRBV20-1|.|TRBJ1-6|.
CSANGLANSPLHF
TGCAGTGCAAACGGATTGGCGAATTCACCCCTCCACTTT
>TRBV9|.|TRBJ1-2|.
CASSPTSGYGYTF
TGTGCCAGCAGCCCCACTAGCGGCTATGGCTACACCTTC
>TRBV6-1|.|TRBJ2-3|.
CASSEGVGSLYTDTQYF
TGTGCCAGCAGTGAAGGGGTGGGATCCCTCTACACAGATACGCAGTATTTT
>TRBV5-1|.|TRBJ1-1|.
CASSPLTEGTEAFF
TGCGCCAGCAGCCCATTGACGGAAGGAACTGAAGCTTTCTTT
>TRBV6-4|.|TRBJ2-6|.
CASSEVSVRESGANVLTF
TGTGCCAGCAGTGAAGTGTCTGTCAGGGAATCTGGGGCCAACGTCCTGACTTTC
>TRBV29-1|.|TRBJ1-2|.
CSVEEDKGYTF
TGCAGCGTTGAAGAGGACAAGGGCTACACCTTC
>TRBV12-3/TRBV12-4|.|TRBJ2-7|few
CASSFKNEQYF
TGTGCCAGCAGTTTTAAGAACGAGCAGTACTTC
>TRBV2|.|TRBJ1-2|.
CASSGLGGVGYTF
TGTGCCAGCAGTGGCTTGGGCGGGGTTGGCTACACCTTC
>TRBV6-2/TRBV6-3|TRBD2|TRBJ2-1|.
CASSYLRSSGRDEQFF
TGTGCCAGCAGTTACCTTCGGAGTAGCGGGAGGGATGAGCAGTTCTTC
>TRBV12-3/TRBV12-4|TRBD2|TRBJ2-7|.
CASSGTRTPYEQYF
TGTGCCAGCAGCGGGACTAGGACACCATACGAGCAGTACTTC
>TRBV20-1|.|TRBJ2-7|.
CSARGDLTAYEQYF
TGCAGTGCTAGAGGGGATTTGACAGCCTACGAGCAGTACTTC
>TRBV9|TRBD1|TRBJ1-2|.
CASSVGSQGDGYTF
TGTGCCAGCAGCGTAGGGTCCCAGGGGGATGGCTACACCTTC
>TRBV20-1|TRBD1|TRBJ2-1|few
CSGRGQGSKNEQFF
TGCAGTGGGAGGGGACAGGGGTCTAAGAATGAGCAGTTCTTC
>TRBV20-1|.|TRBJ2-5|many
CSATGVQETQYF
TGCAGTGCTACGGGAGTCCAAGAGACCCAGTACTTC
>TRBV29-1|.|TRBJ2-3|.
CSVEGGRDTQYF
TGCAGCGTTGAGGGGGGGCGGGATACGCAGTATTTT
>TRBV12-3/TRBV12-4|.|TRBJ2-1|.
CASSSDRYNEQFF
TGTGCCAGCAGCTCCGACAGGTACAATGAGCAGTTCTTC
>TRBV5-1|TRBD2|TRBJ2-7|.
CASSPGLAGPSYNEQYF
TGCGCCAGCAGCCCGGGACTAGCGGGCCCCTCCTACAATGAGCAGTACTTC
>TRBV14|.|TRBJ2-2|once
CASSAGQPNTGELFF
TGTGCCAGCAGCGCGGGACAGCCCAACACCGGGGAGCTGTTTTTT
>TRBV20-1|TRBD2|TRBJ2-7|few
CSANRASGSHEQYF
TGCAGTGCTAACAGGGCCAGCGGGAGCCACGAGCAGTACTTC
>TRBV4-2|TRBD2|TRBJ2-3|few
CASSRGLAGSTDTQYF
TGTGCCAGCAGCCGGGGACTAGCGGGTAGCACAGATACGCAGTATTTT
>TRBV3-1|.|TRBJ1-1|.
CASSPSPGRNTEAFF
TGTGCCAGCAGCCCATCGCCAGGGAGGAACACTGAAGCTTTCTTT
>TRBV6-6|TRBD1|TRBJ2-7|.
CASSKSGTGTGGDEQYF
TGTGCCAGCAGTAAATCCGGGACAGGGACAGGAGGCGACGAGCAGTACTTC
>TRBV27|.|TRBJ2-1|.
CATLPAGGTYNEQFF
TGTGCCACCCTACCTGCAGGAGGGACCTACAATGAGCAGTTCTTC
>TRBV7-2|TRBD2|TRBJ2-7|.
CASSTRGGRAYEQYF
TGTGCCAGCAGCACCCGGGGGGGCAGAGCCTACGAGCAGTACTTC
>TRBV24-1|.|TRBJ2-1|.
CATSGSYNEQFF
TGTGCCACCAGTGGAAGTTACAATGAGCAGTTCTTC
>TRBV12-3/TRBV12-4|TRBD2|TRBJ2-5|.
CASSAPGLAGVSNEQYF
TGTGCCAGCAGCGCGCCGGGACTAGCGGGAGTATCCAATGAGCAGTACTTC
>TRBV12-3/TRBV12-4|.|TRBJ2-3|few
CASRITGTRKDTQYF
TGTGCCAGCAGGATTACCGGGACCCGAAAAGATACGCAGTATTTT
>TRBV5-1|TRBD2|TRBJ2-1|.
CASSLITSGAYNEQFF
TGCGCCAGCAGCTTAATAACTAGCGGAGCCTACAATGAGCAGTTCTTC